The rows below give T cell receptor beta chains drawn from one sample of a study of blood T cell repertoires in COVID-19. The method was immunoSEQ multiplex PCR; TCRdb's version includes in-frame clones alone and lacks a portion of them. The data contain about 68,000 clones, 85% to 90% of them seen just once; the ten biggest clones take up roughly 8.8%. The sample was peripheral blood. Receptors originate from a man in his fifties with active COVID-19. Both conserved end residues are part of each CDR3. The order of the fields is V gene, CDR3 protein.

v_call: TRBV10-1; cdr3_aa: CASSAGTSGRYEQYF
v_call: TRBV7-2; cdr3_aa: CASSLDRMNEQFF
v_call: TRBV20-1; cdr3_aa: CSASLGGGRRYF
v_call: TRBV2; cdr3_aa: CASSEDWTGFTGVGTEAFF
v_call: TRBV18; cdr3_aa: CASPGLAGGSTEQFF
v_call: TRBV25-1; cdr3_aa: CASSGGTGRETQYF
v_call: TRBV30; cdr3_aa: CAWSVVEAGELFF
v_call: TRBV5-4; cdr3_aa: CASSTGLAETQYF
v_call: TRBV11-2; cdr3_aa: CASSLGLAGNEQFF
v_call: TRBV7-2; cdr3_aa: CASSLSGGANNEQFF
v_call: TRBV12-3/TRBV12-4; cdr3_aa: CASSTGLAVEQYF
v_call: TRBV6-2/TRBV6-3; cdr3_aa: CASSPEGGETQYF
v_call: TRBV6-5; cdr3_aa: CASSSFRPGGGYTF
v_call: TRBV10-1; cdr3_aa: CASSETGGPGNTIYF
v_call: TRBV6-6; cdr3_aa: CASTPIGKTEAFF
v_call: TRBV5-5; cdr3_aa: CASSLDGGRHEQFF
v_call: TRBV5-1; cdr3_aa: CASSLHGTGVTTKQYF
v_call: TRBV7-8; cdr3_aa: CASSALLAGAEAFF
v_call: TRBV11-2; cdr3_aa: CASSLVPLLARDTQYF
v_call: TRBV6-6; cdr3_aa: CASTLDSTDGYTF